Each of the 14 T cell receptor beta chains below was sequenced from the same sample in a study of blood T cell repertoires in COVID-19. Sequenced by immunoSEQ multiplex PCR; TCRdb stores in-frame clones only, minus some. The repertoire holds over 130,000 clones, with over 75% as singletons. Sequenced material: PBMCs or T cells enriched from blood (not recorded which). The receptors derive from a man aged 50-59 years in a cohort exposed to, infected with or recovered from COVID-19 (not recorded which).

V usage is TRBV5-4 and J usage is TRBJ2-5; 8 bases match TRBD1. The CDR3 runs to 14 residues. Germline values: CDR1 SGHNT, CDR2 YYREEE (reference sequence). The V gene end was trimmed by 5 bases and the J gene end by 5 bases; junction bases not matched to a gene: 8. The CDR3 here is CASRADRAQETQYF. DNA of the CDR3: TGTGCCAGCAGGGCGGACAGGGCCCAGGAGACCCAGTACTTC.

The chain uses TRBV14 and TRBJ2-5; tentative D call: TRBD2 (5 bases). The V end lost 0 bases, the J end lost 4 bases, and 9 bases lay between the germline ends. The CDR3 runs to 14 residues. Germline CDR1 and CDR2: SGHDN and FVKESK. The CDR3 DNA is TGTGCCAGCAGCCAAGATCCGGGGAGAGAGACCCAGTACTTC. It specifies CASSQDPGRETQYF. Full variable domain (rest looked up from reference TRBV14 and TRBJ2-5): EAGVTQFPSHSVIEKGQTVTLRCDPISGHDNLYWYRRVMGKEIKFLLHFVKESKQDESGMPNNRFLAERTGGTYSTLKVQPAELEDSGVYFCASSQDPGRETQYFGPGTRLLVL.

The V and J genes are TRBV6-5 and TRBJ2-7; D is perhaps TRBD2 (7 bases). In germline, CDR1 is MNHEY, CDR2 SVGAGI. The CDR3 covers 11 residues. The V end was cut by 11 bases, the J end by 4 bases, with 12 bases between. The CDR3 region has the DNA TGTGCCGGGGGGGGCGCGTACGAGCAGTACTTC. Translating it yields CAGGGAYEQYF.

The V gene is TRBV28, the J gene TRBJ2-1; TRBD2 agrees at 13 bases. The CDR3 totals 17 residues. V lost 5 bases, J lost 8 bases, and 12 bases stayed unmatched. CDR1 is MDHEN and CDR2 is SYDVKM in the germline V gene. CDR3 bases: TGTGCCAGCAGTAGAATCACCTACGGACTAGCGGGAGATGAGCAGTTCTTC. Protein: CASSRITYGLAGDEQFF. Full variable domain (outside the CDR3, taken from reference TRBV28 and TRBJ2-1): DVKVTQSSRYLVKRTGEKVFLECVQDMDHENMFWYRQDPGLGLRLIYFSYDVKMKEKGDIPEGYSVSREKKERFSLILESASTNQTSMYLCASSRITYGLAGDEQFFGPGTRLTVL.

V gene TRBV7-2 combines with J gene TRBJ1-2; D gene ambiguous. The germline V and J ends were trimmed by 4 bases and 6 bases, with 12 bases remaining between them. Germline V gene lookup returns CDR1 SGHTA and CDR2 FQGNSA. The length of the CDR3 is 13 residues. The CDR3 protein is CASSSYVGDGYTF. CDR3 coding DNA: TGTGCCAGCAGCTCGTACGTGGGAGATGGCTACACCTTC. Complete variable domain (other parts from reference TRBV7-2 and TRBJ1-2): GAGVSQSPSNKVTEKGKDVELRCDPISGHTALYWYRQSLGQGLEFLIYFQGNSAPDKSGLPSDRFSAERTGGSVSTLTIQRTQQEDSAVYLCASSSYVGDGYTFGSGTRLTVV.

The chain uses TRBV11-2 and TRBJ2-7, with 7 nucleotides matching TRBD1. Germline assignment: CDR1 SGHAT and CDR2 FQNNGV. Trimming cost V 2 bases and J 5 bases; bases outside gene matches: 9. There are 15 residues in the CDR3. The CDR3 DNA reads as TGTGCCAGCAGCTTATCAGGGGGAAGGTACGACGAGCAGTACTTC. Translated: CASSLSGGRYDEQYF.

The J gene is TRBJ1-1, the V gene TRBV5-4; TRBD1 matches 7 bases. After removal of 3 bases from V and 5 bases from J, the junction contained 7 bases not matched to a gene. The CDR3 has 14 residues. Looked up from germline, CDR1 is SGHNT and CDR2 is YYREEE (reference sequence). CDR3 residues: CASSSGQARTEAFF. The DNA for the CDR3 is TGTGCCAGCAGCTCCGGACAGGCGCGTACTGAAGCTTTCTTT. The complete variable domain, with remaining parts taken from reference TRBV5-4 and TRBJ1-1, reads ETGVTQSPTHLIKTRGQQVTLRCSSQSGHNTVSWYQQALGQGPQFIFQYYREEENGRGNFPPRFSGLQFPNYSSELNVNALELDDSALYLCASSSGQARTEAFFGQGTRLTVV.

This chain joins TRBV20-1 and TRBJ1-1; D unresolved. The CDR3 length is 13 residues. Germline assignment: CDR1 DFQATT and CDR2 SNEGSKA (reference sequence). Trimming left V 3 bases short and J 7 bases short, with 15 bases between. CDR3 coding DNA: TGCAGTGCTAGTTCGGCAGGTAAAATTGAAGCTTTCTTT. This encodes CSASSAGKIEAFF.

The chain joins TRBV4-3 to TRBJ2-5; TRBD2 might be the D (7 bases). V lost 1 base and J 1 base, leaving 13 bases between the germline ends. The CDR3 is made up of 16 amino acids. Germline loops: CDR1 LGHNA, CDR2 YSLEER. In nucleotides, the CDR3 is TGCGCCAGCAGCCAAGGTTTTGGGGGGGCCCAAGAGACCCAGTACTTC. Protein sequence: CASSQGFGGAQETQYF.

V and J are TRBV24-1 and TRBJ2-7; no firm D call. Per germline, CDR1 KGHDR and CDR2 SFDVKD. Trimming left V 4 bases short and J 5 bases short, with 17 bases between. The CDR3 consists of 15 residues. The CDR3 DNA is TGTGCCACCAGTGAATACCGGGTCCTCCCCCACGAGCAGTACTTC. As protein: CATSEYRVLPHEQYF.

The chain carries TRBV13 and TRBJ1-3, with 7 bases matching TRBD1. The trim removed 3 bases at V and 3 bases at J, leaving 2 bases unmatched. The CDR3 consists of 14 residues. CDR1 and CDR2 from the germline V gene are PRHDT and FYEKMQ (reference sequence). CDR3 loop: CASSLTGYGNTIYF. CDR3 in DNA: TGTGCCAGCAGCTTGACAGGGTATGGAAACACCATATATTTT.

The V gene is TRBV2, the J gene TRBJ2-3; 7 nucleotides align to TRBD2. The V segment lost 5 bases and the J segment 4 bases; nucleotides outside the gene matches: 6. Germline CDR1 reads SNHLY; CDR2 reads FYNNEI. The CDR3 loop spans 14 amino acids. CDR3 sequence: CASSPGEGPDTQYF. The CDR3 DNA sequence: TGTGCCAGCAGTCCTGGGGAGGGTCCAGATACGCAGTATTTT.

V and J are TRBV5-4 and TRBJ2-2; no definite D call. Trimming removed 1 base at V and 2 bases at J, with 6 bases between. CDR1 and CDR2 from the germline V gene are SGHNT and YYREEE (reference sequence). The CDR3 spans 14 residues. CDR3 region: CASSLTVNTGELFF. The CDR3 region has the DNA TGTGCCAGCAGCTTGACGGTAAACACCGGGGAGCTGTTTTTT.

The chain links TRBV5-6 to TRBJ2-1, with TRBD1 identical over 8 bases. Looked up from germline, CDR1 is SGHDT and CDR2 is YYEEEE. This CDR3 is built from 14 residues. The J segment lost 10 bases and the V segment lost 0 bases, leaving 6 bases of the junction unmatched. This CDR3 reads CASSLAGGAFEQFF. The CDR3 nucleotides are TGTGCCAGCAGCTTGGCAGGGGGCGCATTCGAGCAGTTCTTC.